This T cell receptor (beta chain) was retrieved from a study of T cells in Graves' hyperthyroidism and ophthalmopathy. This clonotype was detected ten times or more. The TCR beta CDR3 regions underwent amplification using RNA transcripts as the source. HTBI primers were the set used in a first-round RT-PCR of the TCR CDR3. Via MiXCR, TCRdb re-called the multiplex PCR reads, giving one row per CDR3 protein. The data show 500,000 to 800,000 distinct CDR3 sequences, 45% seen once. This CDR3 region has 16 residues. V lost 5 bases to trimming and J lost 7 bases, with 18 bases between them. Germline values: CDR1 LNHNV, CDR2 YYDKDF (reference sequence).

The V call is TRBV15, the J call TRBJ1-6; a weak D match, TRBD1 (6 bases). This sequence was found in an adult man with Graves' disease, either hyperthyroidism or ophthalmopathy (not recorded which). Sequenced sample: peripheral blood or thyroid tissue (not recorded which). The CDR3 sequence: CATSLRQTGANSPLHF. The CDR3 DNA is TGTGCCACCAGCCTTCGACAGACAGGAGCCAATTCACCCCTCCACTTT.